These T cell receptor beta chains were read from a single sample in a study of cytomegalovirus exposure and HLA in healthy donors. TCRdb's copy holds only in-frame clones and misses some; the assay was immunoSEQ multiplex PCR. The data hold approximately 95,000 clones, with under 90% observed a single time. Sequenced material: PBMCs. The receptors derive from a woman between 65 and 79 years old in good health and CMV-seropositive. CDR3s include the opening cysteine and the closing phenylalanine or tryptophan. D genes are given only for firm matches. Expanded clones get a size class; other rows say once, few or many, or leave the size out.

v_gene,j_gene,abundance,d_gene,CDR3nt,CDR3aa
TRBV10-3,TRBJ2-1,NA,TRBD1,TGTGCCACCAACCCCGGGACAGTGAGCTCCTACAATGAGCAGTTCTTC,CATNPGTVSSYNEQFF
TRBV9,TRBJ2-3,once,TRBD1,TGTGCCAGCAGCTCCGACAGGGACGGCACAGATACGCAGTATTTT,CASSSDRDGTDTQYF
TRBV28,TRBJ2-6,NA,NA,TGTGCCAGCAGTTTTCGCGGGGCTGGGGCCAACGTCCTGACTTTC,CASSFRGAGANVLTF
TRBV30,TRBJ1-5,NA,NA,TGTGCCTGGGGGACTGACGGAAATCAGCCCCAGCATTTT,CAWGTDGNQPQHF
TRBV6-5,TRBJ1-1,NA,NA,TGTGCCAGCAGACAGATGAACACTGAAGCTTTCTTT,CASRQMNTEAFF
TRBV28,TRBJ1-1,NA,NA,TGTGCCAGCAGTTTAGTTGTGGATCCTATGGGAGCGCGTCTAGCCACCACTGAAGCTTTTTTT,CASSLVVDPMGARLATTEAFF
TRBV7-3,TRBJ2-1,NA,NA,TGTGCCAGCAGCCCCGAGGGGGACTCCTACAATGAGCAGTTCTTC,CASSPEGDSYNEQFF
TRBV19,TRBJ1-5,NA,NA,TGTGCCAGCCTCGCTAGTAGGAATCAGCCCCAGCATTTT,CASLASRNQPQHF
TRBV30,TRBJ1-2,NA,NA,TGTGCCTGGTTCGGCGACCCAACCCTCGGACTAGAACATGGCTACACCTTC,CAWFGDPTLGLEHGYTF
TRBV19,TRBJ2-1,NA,TRBD2,TGTGCCAGTAGTCTCCTGACTAGCAAGTACAATGAGCAGTTCTTC,CASSLLTSKYNEQFF
TRBV13,TRBJ1-2,NA,TRBD1,TGTGCCAGCAGCCCCGACAGGGGAGGAGGCTACACCTTC,CASSPDRGGGYTF
TRBV6-5,TRBJ2-6,few,TRBD1,TGTGCCAGCAGCGACAGGGGTTCGGGGGCCAACGTCCTGACTTTC,CASSDRGSGANVLTF
TRBV15,TRBJ2-7,NA,NA,TGTGCCACCAGCAGCGGGAAAGTCTTCTACGAGCAGTACTTC,CATSSGKVFYEQYF
TRBV28,TRBJ2-5,NA,NA,TGTGCCAGTGGAGTAGGAGAGACCCAGTACTTC,CASGVGETQYF
TRBV30,TRBJ1-2,NA,NA,TGTGCCTGGAGTGACCCTACGTTCCTAACAGGAAGGGATTTCTATGGCTACACCTTC,CAWSDPTFLTGRDFYGYTF
TRBV7-2,TRBJ2-3,NA,TRBD2,TGTGCCAGCAGCTTCGGGACTAGCGGGAGAAGGAAGGGAGATACGCAGTATTTT,CASSFGTSGRRKGDTQYF
TRBV7-9,TRBJ2-5,NA,NA,TGTGCCAGCAGTAATACAGGCCTCCAAGCGACCCAGTACTTC,CASSNTGLQATQYF
TRBV5-4,TRBJ1-2,NA,NA,TGTGCCAGCAGCTTGCAGGGTGGCTACACCTTC,CASSLQGGYTF
TRBV20-1,TRBJ2-1,NA,NA,TGCTCGGGGGTAAATGAGCAGTTCTTC,CSGVNEQFF
TRBV9,TRBJ2-6,NA,NA,TGTGCCAGCAGCGCACAACAGGGAACAGCGGCCAACGTCCCGACTTTC,CASSAQQGTAANVPTF
TRBV28,TRBJ2-7,NA,TRBD1,TGTGCCAGCAGTTTTTTACAGGGGGCGTTTTACGAGCAGTACTTC,CASSFLQGAFYEQYF
TRBV5-4,TRBJ2-7,NA,TRBD2,TGTGCCAGCAGCTTGGGGTCCTGGACTAGCGGGAGCGGGTGGTACGAGCAGTACTTC,CASSLGSWTSGSGWYEQYF
TRBV9,TRBJ2-3,NA,TRBD2,TGTGCCAGCAGCCCCCCCCTAGCGGGAGCCACAGATACGCAGTATTTT,CASSPPLAGATDTQYF
TRBV30,TRBJ1-2,NA,NA,TGTGCCTGGGCCAAGGACAGCAACTATGGCTACACCTTC,CAWAKDSNYGYTF
TRBV5-1,TRBJ2-7,NA,TRBD1,TGCGCCAGCAGCTGGGGACAGGAGCCTTACGAGCAGTACTTC,CASSWGQEPYEQYF
TRBV11-3,TRBJ2-7,NA,NA,TGTGCCAGCAGCTTAGGAGGAAGCGAGCAGTACTTC,CASSLGGSEQYF
TRBV6-5,TRBJ1-2,NA,NA,TGTGCCAGCAAAATGACAGCTAACTATGGCTACACCTTC,CASKMTANYGYTF
TRBV11-2,TRBJ2-3,NA,TRBD2,TGTGCCAGCAGCCGACGGGGGGAGAGAACAGATACGCAGTATTTT,CASSRRGERTDTQYF
TRBV18,TRBJ2-7,NA,TRBD1,TGTGCCAGCTCACCCGCCGGGACAGGTTCCTACGAGCAGTACTTC,CASSPAGTGSYEQYF
TRBV6-1,TRBJ1-5,NA,NA,TGTGCCAGTCTAGCATATAGCAATCAGCCCCAGCATTTT,CASLAYSNQPQHF
TRBV18,TRBJ1-1,NA,TRBD1,TGTGCCAGCTCTGCGGACAGGCAGAACACTGAAGCTTTCTTT,CASSADRQNTEAFF
TRBV5-1,TRBJ2-5,NA,TRBD1,TGCGCCAGCAGCTTCGAACCGGGACAGGTCCCTGGGGAGACCCAGTACTTC,CASSFEPGQVPGETQYF
TRBV10-3,TRBJ2-7,NA,TRBD1,TGTGCCATCAAGCAGGGACAGGGGGTTTACGAGCAGTACTTC,CAIKQGQGVYEQYF
TRBV4-3,TRBJ2-5,once,NA,TGCGCCAGCAGCCAAGGCAGGGGTTCGGGGGAGACCCAGTACTTC,CASSQGRGSGETQYF
TRBV28,TRBJ1-1,NA,NA,TGTGCCAGCAGTTCATACGACAGCCTCACTGAAGCTTTCTTT,CASSSYDSLTEAFF
TRBV5-1,TRBJ1-5,NA,TRBD1,TGCGCCAGCAGCTTCGGGACAGGGGATCAGCCCCAGCATTTT,CASSFGTGDQPQHF
TRBV28,TRBJ2-3,NA,NA,TGTGCCAGCAGTTCTCGGACGGGAACGCAGTATTTT,CASSSRTGTQYF
TRBV5-6,TRBJ1-5,few,TRBD1,TGTGCCAGCAGCCCCGGGACAGGGGACAATCAGCCCCAGCATTTT,CASSPGTGDNQPQHF
TRBV2,TRBJ2-1,NA,TRBD2,TGTGCCAGCAGGGTCGAGGGACTAGCGTACAATGAGCAGTTCTTC,CASRVEGLAYNEQFF
TRBV23-1,TRBJ2-3,NA,TRBD1,TGCGCCAGCAGTCTACCGCGACAGGGGGGCCCAGATACGCAGTATTTT,CASSLPRQGGPDTQYF
TRBV5-1,TRBJ2-7,NA,NA,TGCGCCAGCAGTCTGGTTGGGGGACTCCTCTCCTACGAGCAGTACTTC,CASSLVGGLLSYEQYF
TRBV29-1,TRBJ2-1,few,TRBD2,TGCAGCGTTGAACAACTAGCGGGCCGCTACAATGAGCAGTTCTTC,CSVEQLAGRYNEQFF
TRBV30,TRBJ1-2,NA,TRBD1,TGTGCCTGGAGTCTAGGGACAGGGATTCCTAACTATGGCTACACCTTC,CAWSLGTGIPNYGYTF
TRBV4-3,TRBJ2-3,NA,NA,TGCGCCAGCAGCCAAGCCCTAGTCCCAAGTACAGATACGCAGTATTTT,CASSQALVPSTDTQYF
TRBV7-2,TRBJ2-5,once,NA,TGTGCCAGCAGCTTAGTCAGCGCAGGGGGCGCGGGAGAAGAGACCCAGTACTTC,CASSLVSAGGAGEETQYF
TRBV19,TRBJ2-1,NA,TRBD2,TGTGCCAGTAGTATAAGCGGGAGGAACTACAATGAGCAGTTCTTC,CASSISGRNYNEQFF
TRBV7-8,TRBJ1-1,few,TRBD1,TGTGCCAGCAGCTCAGACAGGGAGAGCACTGAAGCTTTCTTT,CASSSDRESTEAFF
TRBV19,TRBJ1-3,NA,NA,TGTGCCAGTAGTACCCGACACGAAAGCTCTGGAAACACCATATATTTT,CASSTRHESSGNTIYF
TRBV18,TRBJ2-1,NA,TRBD1,TGTGCCAGCTCACCGGGACAGGGCCCCTACAATGAGCAGTTCTTC,CASSPGQGPYNEQFF
TRBV6-6,TRBJ1-3,NA,TRBD1,TGTGCCAGCAGTTACGGGACAGGGTTTATGGGAAACACCATATATTTT,CASSYGTGFMGNTIYF
TRBV5-4,TRBJ2-7,NA,TRBD1,TGTGCCAGCAGCTCCGGACAGGGGAGGTCCTACGAGCAGTACTTC,CASSSGQGRSYEQYF
TRBV19,TRBJ1-2,NA,NA,TGTGCCAGTAGTAGAGGAAAGACCCGGTCCGCCTCCTATGGCTACACCTTC,CASSRGKTRSASYGYTF
TRBV30,TRBJ1-3,NA,NA,TGTGCCTGGAGTGTACGAGCGAACGGCGGAAACACCATATATTTT,CAWSVRANGGNTIYF
TRBV19,TRBJ2-2,once,NA,TGTGCCAGTAGTTCAGGGTCGGAAACCGGGGAGCTGTTTTTT,CASSSGSETGELFF
TRBV18,TRBJ2-1,NA,NA,TGTGCCAGCTCACCAACAGGAAACTACAATGAGCAGTTCTTC,CASSPTGNYNEQFF
TRBV18,TRBJ1-2,NA,NA,TGTGCCAGCTCACCACCCCAGGGGTCCTATGGCTACACCTTC,CASSPPQGSYGYTF
TRBV4-3,TRBJ2-7,few,NA,TGCGCCAGCAGCCAAGAGGACAGGTGGGGAGGCGAGCAGTACTTC,CASSQEDRWGGEQYF